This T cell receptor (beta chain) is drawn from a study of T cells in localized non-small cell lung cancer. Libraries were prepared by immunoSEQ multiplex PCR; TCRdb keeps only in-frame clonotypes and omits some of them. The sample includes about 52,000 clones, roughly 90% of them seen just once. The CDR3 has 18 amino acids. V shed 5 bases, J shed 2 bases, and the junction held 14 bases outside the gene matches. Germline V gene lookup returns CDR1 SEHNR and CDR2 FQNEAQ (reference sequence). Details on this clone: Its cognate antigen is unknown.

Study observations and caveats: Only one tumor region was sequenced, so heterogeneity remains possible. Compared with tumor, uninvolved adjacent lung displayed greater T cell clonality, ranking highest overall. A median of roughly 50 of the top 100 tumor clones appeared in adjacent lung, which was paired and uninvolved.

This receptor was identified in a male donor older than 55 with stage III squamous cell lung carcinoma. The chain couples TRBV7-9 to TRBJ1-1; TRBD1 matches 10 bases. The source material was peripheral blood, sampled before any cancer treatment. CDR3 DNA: TGTGCCAGCAGCCAAACCTCAAAAAGACAGGGGGCAAACACTGAAGCTTTCTTT. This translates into CASSQTSKRQGANTEAFF.